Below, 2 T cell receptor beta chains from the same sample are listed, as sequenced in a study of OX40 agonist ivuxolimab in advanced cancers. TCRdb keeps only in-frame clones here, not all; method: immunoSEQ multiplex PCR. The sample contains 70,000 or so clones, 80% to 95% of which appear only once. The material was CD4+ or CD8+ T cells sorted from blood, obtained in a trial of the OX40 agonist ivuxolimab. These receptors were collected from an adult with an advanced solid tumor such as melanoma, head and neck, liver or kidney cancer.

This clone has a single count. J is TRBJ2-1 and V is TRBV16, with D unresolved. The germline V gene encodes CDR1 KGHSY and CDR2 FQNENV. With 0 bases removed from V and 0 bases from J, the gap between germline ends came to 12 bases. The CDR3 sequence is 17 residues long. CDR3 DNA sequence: TGTGCCAGCAGCCAATCCGGCCGGCGAAGCTCCTACAATGAGCAGTTCTTC. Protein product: CASSQSGRRSSYNEQFF.

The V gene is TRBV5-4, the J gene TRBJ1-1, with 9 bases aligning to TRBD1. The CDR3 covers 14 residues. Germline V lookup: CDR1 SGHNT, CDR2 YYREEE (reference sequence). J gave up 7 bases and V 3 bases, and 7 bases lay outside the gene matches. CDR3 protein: CASSWGGTGSEAFF. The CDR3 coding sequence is TGTGCCAGCAGCTGGGGGGGGACAGGGAGTGAAGCTTTCTTT.